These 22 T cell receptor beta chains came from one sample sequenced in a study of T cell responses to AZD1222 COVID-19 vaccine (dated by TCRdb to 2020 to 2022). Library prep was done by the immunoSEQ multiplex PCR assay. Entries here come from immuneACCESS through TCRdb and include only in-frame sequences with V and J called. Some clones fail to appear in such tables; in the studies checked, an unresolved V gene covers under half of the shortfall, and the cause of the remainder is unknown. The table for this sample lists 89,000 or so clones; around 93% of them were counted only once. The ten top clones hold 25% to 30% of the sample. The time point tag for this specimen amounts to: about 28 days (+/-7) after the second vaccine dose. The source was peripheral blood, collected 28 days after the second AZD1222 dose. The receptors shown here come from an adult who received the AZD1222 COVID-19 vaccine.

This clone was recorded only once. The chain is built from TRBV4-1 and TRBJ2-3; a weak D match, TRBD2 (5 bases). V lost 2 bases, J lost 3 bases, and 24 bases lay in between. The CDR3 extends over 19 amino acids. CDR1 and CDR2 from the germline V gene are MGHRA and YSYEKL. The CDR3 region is CASSQQAPVGRVKTDTQYF. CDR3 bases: TGCGCCAGCAGCCAACAGGCTCCCGTCGGGCGGGTAAAAACAGATACGCAGTATTTT.

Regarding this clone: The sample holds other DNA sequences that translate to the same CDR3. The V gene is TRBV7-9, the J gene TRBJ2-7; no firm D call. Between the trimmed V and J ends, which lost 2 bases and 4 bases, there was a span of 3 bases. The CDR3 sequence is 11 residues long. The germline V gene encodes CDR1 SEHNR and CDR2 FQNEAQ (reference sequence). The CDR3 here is CASSLRYEQYF. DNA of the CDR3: TGTGCCAGCAGCTTACGGTACGAGCAGTACTTC.

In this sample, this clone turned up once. The CDR3 region has the DNA TGTGCCAGCAGCTTTCTCAGCTCCTACAATGAGCAGTTCTTC. This gives the protein CASSFLSSYNEQFF. The J gene is TRBJ2-1, the V gene TRBV7-2; D is unclear. The CDR3 contains 14 residues. V shed 3 bases and J shed 0 bases, with 6 bases lying between them. The germline gives CDR1 SGHTA, CDR2 FQGNSA.

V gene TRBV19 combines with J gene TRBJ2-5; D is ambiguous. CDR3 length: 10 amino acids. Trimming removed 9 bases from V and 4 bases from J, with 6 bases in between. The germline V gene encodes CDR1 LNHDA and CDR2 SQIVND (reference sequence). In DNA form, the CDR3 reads TGTGCCAGCCGTGGAGAGACCCAGTACTTC. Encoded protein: CASRGETQYF.

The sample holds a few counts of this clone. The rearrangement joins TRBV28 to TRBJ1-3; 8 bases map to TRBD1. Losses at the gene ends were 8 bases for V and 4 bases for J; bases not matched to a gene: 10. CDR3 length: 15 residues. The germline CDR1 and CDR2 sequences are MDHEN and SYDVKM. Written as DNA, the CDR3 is TGTGCCAGCCGTAACATGGACAGGGCCGGAAACACCATATATTTT. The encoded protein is CASRNMDRAGNTIYF. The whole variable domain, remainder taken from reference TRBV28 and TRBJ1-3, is DVKVTQSSRYLVKRTGEKVFLECVQDMDHENMFWYRQDPGLGLRLIYFSYDVKMKEKGDIPEGYSVSREKKERFSLILESASTNQTSMYLCASRNMDRAGNTIYFGEGSWLTVV.

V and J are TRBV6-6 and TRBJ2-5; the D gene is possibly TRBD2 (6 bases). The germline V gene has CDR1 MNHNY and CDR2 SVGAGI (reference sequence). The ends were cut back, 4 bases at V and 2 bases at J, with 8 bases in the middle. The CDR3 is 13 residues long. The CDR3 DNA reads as TGTGCCAGCAGTTTCGGGGGTCAAGAGACCCAGTACTTC. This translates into CASSFGGQETQYF.

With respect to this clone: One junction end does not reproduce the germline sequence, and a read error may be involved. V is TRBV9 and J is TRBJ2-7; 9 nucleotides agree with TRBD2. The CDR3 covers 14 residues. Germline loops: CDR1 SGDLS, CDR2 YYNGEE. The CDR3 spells CASSVSSGALLLDF. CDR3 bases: TGTGCCAGCAGCGTTTCTAGCGGGGCTCTTTTGTTGGACTTC.

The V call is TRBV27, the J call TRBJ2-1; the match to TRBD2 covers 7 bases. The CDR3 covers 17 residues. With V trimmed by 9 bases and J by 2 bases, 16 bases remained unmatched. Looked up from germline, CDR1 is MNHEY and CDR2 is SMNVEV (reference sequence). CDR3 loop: CASREDTLFSPYNEQFF. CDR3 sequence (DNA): TGTGCCAGTCGGGAGGACACACTATTCTCCCCCTACAATGAGCAGTTCTTC.

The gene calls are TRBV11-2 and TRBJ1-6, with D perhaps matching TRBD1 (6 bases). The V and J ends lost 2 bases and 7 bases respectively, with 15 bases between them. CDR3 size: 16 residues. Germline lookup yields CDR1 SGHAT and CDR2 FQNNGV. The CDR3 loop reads CASSLSGGRGNSPLHF. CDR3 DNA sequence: TGTGCCAGCAGCTTATCCGGGGGGAGGGGGAATTCACCCCTCCACTTT.

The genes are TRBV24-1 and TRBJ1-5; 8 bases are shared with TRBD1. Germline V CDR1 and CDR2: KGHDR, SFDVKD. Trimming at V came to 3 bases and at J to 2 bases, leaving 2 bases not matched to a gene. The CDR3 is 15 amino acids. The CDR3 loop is CATSDPTGGNQPQHF. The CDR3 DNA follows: TGTGCCACCAGTGATCCGACAGGGGGCAATCAGCCCCAGCATTTT.

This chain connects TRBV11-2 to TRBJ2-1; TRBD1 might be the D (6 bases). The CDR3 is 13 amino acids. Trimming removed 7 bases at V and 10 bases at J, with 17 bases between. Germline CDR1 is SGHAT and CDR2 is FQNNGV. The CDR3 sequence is CASILLQRGEQFF. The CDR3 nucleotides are TGTGCCAGCATCCTGCTGCAGAGGGGGGAGCAGTTCTTC.

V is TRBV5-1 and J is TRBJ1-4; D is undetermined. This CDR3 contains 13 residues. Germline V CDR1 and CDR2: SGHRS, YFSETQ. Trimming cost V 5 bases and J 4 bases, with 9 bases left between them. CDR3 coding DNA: TGCGCCAGCAGAGAAGATATTAATGAAAAACTGTTTTTT. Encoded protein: CASREDINEKLFF.

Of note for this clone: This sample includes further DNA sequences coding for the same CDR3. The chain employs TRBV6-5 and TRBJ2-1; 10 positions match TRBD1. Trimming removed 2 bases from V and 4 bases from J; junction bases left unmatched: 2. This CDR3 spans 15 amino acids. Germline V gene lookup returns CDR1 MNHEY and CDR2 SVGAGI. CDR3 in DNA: TGTGCCAGCAGTTACGGGACAGGGGTTTACAATGAGCAGTTCTTC. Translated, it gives CASSYGTGVYNEQFF.

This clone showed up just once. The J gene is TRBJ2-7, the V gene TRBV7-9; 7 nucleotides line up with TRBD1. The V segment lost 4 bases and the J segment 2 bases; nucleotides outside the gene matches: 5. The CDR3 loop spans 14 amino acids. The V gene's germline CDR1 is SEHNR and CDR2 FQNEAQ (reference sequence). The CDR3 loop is CASSSYRGPYEQYF. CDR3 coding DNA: TGTGCCAGCAGCTCTTACAGGGGACCCTACGAGCAGTACTTC.

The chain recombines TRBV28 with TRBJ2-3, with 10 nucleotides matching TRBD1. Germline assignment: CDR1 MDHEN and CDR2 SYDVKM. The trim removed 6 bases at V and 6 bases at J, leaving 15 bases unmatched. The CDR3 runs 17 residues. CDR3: CASRTPRDRGRFDTQYF. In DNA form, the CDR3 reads TGTGCCAGCAGAACTCCCCGGGACAGGGGTCGGTTCGATACGCAGTATTTT.

The CDR3: CASRSSGNEQFF. DNA for the CDR3: TGTGCCAGTAGAAGTAGCGGGAATGAGCAGTTCTTC. The V and J genes are TRBV19 and TRBJ2-1; 7 bases are a match to TRBD2. V trimming: 6 bases; J trimming: 7 bases; junction bases outside the gene matches: 3. CDR1 and CDR2 (germline): LNHDA, SQIVND (reference sequence). The CDR3 is made up of 12 amino acids.

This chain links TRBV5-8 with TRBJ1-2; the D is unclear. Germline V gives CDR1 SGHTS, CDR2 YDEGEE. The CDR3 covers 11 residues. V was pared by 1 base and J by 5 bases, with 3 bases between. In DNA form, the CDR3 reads TGTGCCAGCAGCTTGATTTATGGCTACACCTTC. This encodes CASSLIYGYTF.

This CDR3 reads CASSPIRVDEQFF. Written as DNA, the CDR3 is TGTGCCAGCTCACCGATCCGAGTTGATGAGCAGTTCTTC. J is TRBJ2-1 and V is TRBV18; D gene ambiguous. Trimming removed 3 bases at V and 8 bases at J, with 11 bases between. CDR3 length: 13 residues. Germline CDR1 is KGHSH and CDR2 is LQKENI.

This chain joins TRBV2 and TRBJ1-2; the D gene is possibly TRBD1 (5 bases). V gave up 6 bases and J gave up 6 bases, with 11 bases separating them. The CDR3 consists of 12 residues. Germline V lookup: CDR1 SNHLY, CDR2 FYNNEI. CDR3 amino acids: CASRKGSDGYTF. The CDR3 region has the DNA TGTGCCAGCAGAAAGGGGAGTGATGGCTACACCTTC.

In DNA, the CDR3 is TGTGCCAGCGGTCCAGGGGATGGCTACACCTTC. Translated: CASGPGDGYTF. V and J are TRBV28 and TRBJ1-2, with a weak D call TRBD1 (6 bases). Trimming took 8 bases from V and 6 from J, leaving 10 bases between them. This CDR3 spans 11 amino acids. CDR1 is MDHEN and CDR2 is SYDVKM in the germline V gene.

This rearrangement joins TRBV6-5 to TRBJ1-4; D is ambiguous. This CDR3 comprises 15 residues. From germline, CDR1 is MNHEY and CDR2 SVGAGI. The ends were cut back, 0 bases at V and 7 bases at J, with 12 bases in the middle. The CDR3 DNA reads TGTGCCAGCAGTTACTCGTTTCTAATCGGTGAAAAACTGTTTTTT. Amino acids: CASSYSFLIGEKLFF.

The CDR3 region has the DNA TGTGCCAGCAGTTACGGGACAGGGGTTTACAATGAGCAGTTCTTC. It yields the protein CASSYGTGVYNEQFF. The chain has TRBV6-6 and TRBJ2-1; TRBD1 aligns across 10 bases. This CDR3 is 15 amino acids long. The germline gives CDR1 MNHNY, CDR2 SVGAGI (reference sequence). The V and J ends lost 2 bases and 4 bases, in that order; junction bases with no gene match: 2.